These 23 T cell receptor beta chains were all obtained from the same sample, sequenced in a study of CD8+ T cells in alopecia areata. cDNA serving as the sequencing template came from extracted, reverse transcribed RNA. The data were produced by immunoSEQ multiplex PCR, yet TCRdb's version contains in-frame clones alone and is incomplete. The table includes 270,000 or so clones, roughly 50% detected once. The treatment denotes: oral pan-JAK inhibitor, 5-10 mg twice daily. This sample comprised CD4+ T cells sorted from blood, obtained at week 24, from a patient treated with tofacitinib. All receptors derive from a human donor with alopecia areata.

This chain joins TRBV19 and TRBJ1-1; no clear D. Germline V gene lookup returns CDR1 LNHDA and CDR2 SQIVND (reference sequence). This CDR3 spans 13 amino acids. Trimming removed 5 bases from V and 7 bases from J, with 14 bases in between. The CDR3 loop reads CASSVTAAREAFF. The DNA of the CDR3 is TGTGCCAGTAGTGTCACAGCGGCCCGTGAAGCTTTCTTT.

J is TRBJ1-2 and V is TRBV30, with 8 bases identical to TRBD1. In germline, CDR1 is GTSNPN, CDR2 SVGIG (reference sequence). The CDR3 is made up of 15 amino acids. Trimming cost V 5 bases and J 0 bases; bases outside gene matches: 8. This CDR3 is CAWGGTGEANYGYTF. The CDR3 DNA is TGTGCCTGGGGAGGGACAGGTGAAGCTAACTATGGCTACACCTTC.

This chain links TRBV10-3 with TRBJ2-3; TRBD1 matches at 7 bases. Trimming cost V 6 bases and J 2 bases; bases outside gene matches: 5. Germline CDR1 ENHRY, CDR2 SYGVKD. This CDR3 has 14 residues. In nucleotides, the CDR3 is TGTGCCATCAGGCCGGGACAGACCACAGATACGCAGTATTTT. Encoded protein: CAIRPGQTTDTQYF.

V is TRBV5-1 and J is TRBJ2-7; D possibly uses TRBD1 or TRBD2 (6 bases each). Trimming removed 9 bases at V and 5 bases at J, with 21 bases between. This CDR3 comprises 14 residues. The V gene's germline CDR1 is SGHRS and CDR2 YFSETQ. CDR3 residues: CATTRGAPGDEQYF. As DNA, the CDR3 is TGCGCCACTACAAGGGGGGCCCCTGGGGACGAGCAGTACTTC.

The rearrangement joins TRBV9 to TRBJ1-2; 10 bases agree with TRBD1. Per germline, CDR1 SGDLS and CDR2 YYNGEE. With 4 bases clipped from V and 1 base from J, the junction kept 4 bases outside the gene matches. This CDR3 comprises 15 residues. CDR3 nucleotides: TGTGCCAGCAGCTTCGGACAGGGGGATAACTATGGCTACACCTTC. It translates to CASSFGQGDNYGYTF. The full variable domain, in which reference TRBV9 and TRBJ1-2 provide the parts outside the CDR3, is DSGVTQTPKHLITATGQRVTLRCSPRSGDLSVYWYQQSLDQGLQFLIQYYNGEERAKGNILERFSAQQFPDLHSELNLSSLELGDSALYFCASSFGQGDNYGYTFGSGTRLTVV.

The CDR3 protein is CAIGTSGAQETQYF. The CDR3, as DNA: TGTGCCATCGGGACTAGCGGGGCCCAAGAGACCCAGTACTTC. The chain couples TRBV10-3 to TRBJ2-5; TRBD2 aligns across 13 bases. Looked up from germline, CDR1 is ENHRY and CDR2 is SYGVKD. There are 14 residues in the CDR3. V lost 8 bases and J lost 1; bases outside the gene matches: 1.

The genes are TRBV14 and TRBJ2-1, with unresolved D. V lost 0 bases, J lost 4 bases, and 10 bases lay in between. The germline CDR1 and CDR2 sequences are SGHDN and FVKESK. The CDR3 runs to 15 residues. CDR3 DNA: TGTGCCAGCAGCCAAGAGCAAGGATTGTACAATGAGCAGTTCTTC. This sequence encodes CASSQEQGLYNEQFF.

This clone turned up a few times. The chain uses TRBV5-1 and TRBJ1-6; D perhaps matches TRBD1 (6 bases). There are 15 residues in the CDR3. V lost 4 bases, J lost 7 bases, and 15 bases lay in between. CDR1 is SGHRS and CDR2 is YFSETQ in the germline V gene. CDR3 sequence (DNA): TGCGCCAGCAGCCCCCGTTCAGGGGAAAATTCACCCCTCCACTTT. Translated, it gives CASSPRSGENSPLHF.

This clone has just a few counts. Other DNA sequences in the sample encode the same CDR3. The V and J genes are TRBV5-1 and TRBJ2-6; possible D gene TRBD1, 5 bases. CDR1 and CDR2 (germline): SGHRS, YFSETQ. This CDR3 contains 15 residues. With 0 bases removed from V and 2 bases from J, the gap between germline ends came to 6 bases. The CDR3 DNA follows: TGCGCCAGCAGCTTGGAAGGGGCTGGGGCCAACGTCCTGACTTTC. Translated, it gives CASSLEGAGANVLTF.

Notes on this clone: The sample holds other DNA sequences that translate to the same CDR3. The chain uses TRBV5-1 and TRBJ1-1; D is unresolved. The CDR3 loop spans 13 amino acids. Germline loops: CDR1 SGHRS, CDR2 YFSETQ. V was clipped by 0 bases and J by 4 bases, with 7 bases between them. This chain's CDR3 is CASSLGLGTEAFF. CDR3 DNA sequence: TGCGCCAGCAGCTTGGGGTTGGGCACTGAAGCTTTCTTT.

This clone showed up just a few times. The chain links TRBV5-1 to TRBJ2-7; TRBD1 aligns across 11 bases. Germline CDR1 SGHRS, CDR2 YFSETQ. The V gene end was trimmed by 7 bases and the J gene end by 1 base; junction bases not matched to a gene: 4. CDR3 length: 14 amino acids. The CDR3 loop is CASAGTGGSYEQYF. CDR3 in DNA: TGCGCCAGCGCGGGGACAGGGGGGTCCTACGAGCAGTACTTC. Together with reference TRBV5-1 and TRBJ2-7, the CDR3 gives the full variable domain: KAGVTQTPRYLIKTRGQQVTLSCSPISGHRSVSWYQQTPGQGLQFLFEYFSETQRNKGNFPGRFSGRQFSNSRSEMNVSTLELGDSALYLCASAGTGGSYEQYFGPGTRLTVT.

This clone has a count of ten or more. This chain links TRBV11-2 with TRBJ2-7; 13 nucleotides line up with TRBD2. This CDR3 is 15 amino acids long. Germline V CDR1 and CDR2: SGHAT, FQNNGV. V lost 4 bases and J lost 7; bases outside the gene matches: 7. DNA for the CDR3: TGTGCCAGCAGCTCTACGGGACTAGCGGGGCAAGAGCAGTACTTC. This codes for CASSSTGLAGQEQYF.

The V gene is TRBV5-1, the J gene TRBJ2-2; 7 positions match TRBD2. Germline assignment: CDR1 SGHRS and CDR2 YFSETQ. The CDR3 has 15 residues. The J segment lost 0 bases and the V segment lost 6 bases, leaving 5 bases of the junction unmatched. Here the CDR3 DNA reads TGCGCCAGCACCCGCCGGGGGGCGAACACCGGGGAGCTGTTTTTT. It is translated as CASTRRGANTGELFF.

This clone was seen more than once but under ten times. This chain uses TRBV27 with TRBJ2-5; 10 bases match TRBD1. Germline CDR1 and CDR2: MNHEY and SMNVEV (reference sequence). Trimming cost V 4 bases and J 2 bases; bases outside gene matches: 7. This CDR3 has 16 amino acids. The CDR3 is CASSSSGQGKQETQYF. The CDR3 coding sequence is TGTGCCAGCAGTTCATCGGGACAGGGGAAACAAGAGACCCAGTACTTC.

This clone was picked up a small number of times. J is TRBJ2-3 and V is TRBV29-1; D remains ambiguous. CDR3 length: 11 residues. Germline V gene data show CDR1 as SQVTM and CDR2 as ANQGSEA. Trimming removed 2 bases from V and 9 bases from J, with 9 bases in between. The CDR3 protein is CSVEWARTQYF. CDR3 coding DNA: TGCAGCGTTGAATGGGCCCGAACGCAGTATTTT.

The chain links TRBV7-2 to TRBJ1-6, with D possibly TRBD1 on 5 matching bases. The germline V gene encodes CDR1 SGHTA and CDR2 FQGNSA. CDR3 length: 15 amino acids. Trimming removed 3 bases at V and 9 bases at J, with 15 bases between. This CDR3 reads CASSFGIGGASPLHF. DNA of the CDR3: TGTGCCAGCAGCTTTGGAATCGGGGGTGCTTCACCCCTCCACTTT.

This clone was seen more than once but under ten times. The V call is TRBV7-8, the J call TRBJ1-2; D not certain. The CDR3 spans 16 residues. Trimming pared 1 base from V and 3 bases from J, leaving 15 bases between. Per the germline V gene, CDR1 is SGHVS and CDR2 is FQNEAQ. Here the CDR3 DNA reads TGTGCCAGCAGCTTAGAGAGGGTCAAGACTCACTATGGCTACACCTTC. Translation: CASSLERVKTHYGYTF.

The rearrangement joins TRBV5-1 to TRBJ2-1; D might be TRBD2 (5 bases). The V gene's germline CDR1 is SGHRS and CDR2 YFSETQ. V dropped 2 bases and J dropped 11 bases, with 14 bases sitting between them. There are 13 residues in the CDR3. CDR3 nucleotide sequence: TGCGCCAGCAGCTTTGACGGGGTTGGTAAGCAGTTCTTC. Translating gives CASSFDGVGKQFF.

CDR3 in amino acids: CASSQDPLPATDTQYF. The CDR3 region has the DNA TGCGCCAGCAGCCAAGATCCCCTCCCGGCCACAGATACGCAGTATTTT. The chain has TRBV4-3 and TRBJ2-3; D is uncertain. Trimming stripped 0 bases from V and 2 bases from J, with 12 bases between. The CDR3 spans 16 residues. Germline CDR1 and CDR2: LGHNA and YSLEER.

DNA for the CDR3: TGTGCCAGCAGCCCGCTCGCGGGTTCACCCCTCCACTTT. Translating it yields CASSPLAGSPLHF. The chain combines TRBV7-2 with TRBJ1-6; D unclear. The CDR3 is 13 amino acids. Germline-derived CDR1 and CDR2 are SGHTA and FQGNSA. The V end was cut by 5 bases, the J end by 9 bases, with 11 bases between. Looking up the rest from reference TRBV7-2 and TRBJ1-6 gives the full variable domain: GAGVSQSPSNKVTEKGKDVELRCDPISGHTALYWYRQSLGQGLEFLIYFQGNSAPDKSGLPSDRFSAERTGGSVSTLTIQRTQQEDSAVYLCASSPLAGSPLHFGNGTRLTVT.

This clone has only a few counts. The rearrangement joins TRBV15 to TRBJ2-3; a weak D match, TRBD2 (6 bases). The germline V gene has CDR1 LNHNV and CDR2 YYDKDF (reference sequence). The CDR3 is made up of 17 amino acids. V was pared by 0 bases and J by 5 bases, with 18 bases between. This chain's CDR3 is CATSRDRIAAARDTQYF. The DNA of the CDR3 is TGTGCCACCAGCAGAGATCGGATAGCGGCAGCGAGAGATACGCAGTATTTT.

The DNA of the CDR3 is TGTGCCACAGGGGGAGTGGATGAAAAACTGTTTTTT. Encoded protein: CATGGVDEKLFF. V usage is TRBV2 and J usage is TRBJ1-4; 7 nucleotides align to TRBD1. The germline CDR1 and CDR2 sequences are SNHLY and FYNNEI. Germline trimming cut 10 bases from V and 6 bases from J; bases unmatched to any gene: 5. The length of the CDR3 is 12 residues.

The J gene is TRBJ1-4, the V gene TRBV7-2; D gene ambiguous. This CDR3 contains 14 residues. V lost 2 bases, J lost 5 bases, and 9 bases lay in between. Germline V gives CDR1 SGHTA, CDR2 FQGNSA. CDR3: CASSLSRGNEKLFF. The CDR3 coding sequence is TGTGCCAGCAGCTTAAGTCGAGGGAATGAAAAACTGTTTTTT.